Listed below are T cell receptor beta chains from one sample, sequenced in a study of vaccination effects on CD4 cells after COVID-19. No antigen is known for these receptors. Repertoires were generated with immunoSEQ multiplex PCR, while TCRdb's copy carries only in-frame clones and drops some. This table holds about 24,000 clones, around 70% found once. Specimen: CD4+ T cells from PBMCs cultured with SARS-CoV-2 spike peptides, collected before COVID-19 vaccination. The receptors here all came from a human donor who received a COVID-19 vaccine. The CDR3 runs from the conserved cysteine through the conserved F or W. The order of the fields is D gene, V gene, J gene, clone size, CDR3 DNA, CDR3 protein. D genes are given only for firm matches. Size is stated for part of the rows, as once, few or many counts, or as a class when the clone is expanded.

TRBD1,TRBV6-5,TRBJ1-2,.,TGTGCCAGCAGGAGGGACAGGGTGGTCGGTGGCTACACCTTC,CASRRDRVVGGYTF
.,TRBV5-1,TRBJ1-3,.,TGCGCCAGCAGCCCTATGCCTGACACTGGTACCATATATTTT,CASSPMPDTGTIYF
TRBD2,TRBV15,TRBJ2-1,few,TGTGCCACCAGCAGACCGGCCAGCGGGAAGGGCAATGAGCAGTTCTTC,CATSRPASGKGNEQFF
.,TRBV2,TRBJ1-1,.,TGTGCCAGCGCCCCCGGGGTCACTGAAGCTTTCTTT,CASAPGVTEAFF
TRBD2,TRBV24-1,TRBJ2-7,.,TGTGCCACCAGTGATTTTTCGGGGCTAGCGGGTACCTACGAGCAGTACTTC,CATSDFSGLAGTYEQYF
.,TRBV6-1,TRBJ1-5,few,TGTGCCAGCAGTGAGGCGGGGGCGGGTCAGCCCCAGCATTTT,CASSEAGAGQPQHF
.,TRBV2,TRBJ1-3,.,TGTGCCAGCAGGGACAGACAGGTTGCTGGAAACACCATATATTTT,CASRDRQVAGNTIYF
TRBD1,TRBV19,TRBJ1-5,few,TGTGCCAGTAGTCCGGGACAGGGGGCTAGGAGCAATCAGCCCCAGCATTTT,CASSPGQGARSNQPQHF
.,TRBV6-1,TRBJ2-2,once,TGTGCCAGCAGTGAAATAGGTTGGGAGGGGGTGACCGGGGAGCTGTTTTTT,CASSEIGWEGVTGELFF
.,TRBV20-1,TRBJ1-2,.,TGCAGTGCAGAAGACAACTATGGCTACACCTTC,CSAEDNYGYTF